The 10 T cell receptor beta chains below come from one sample, sequenced in a study of T cell clones after liver transplantation. TCRdb's copy holds only in-frame clones and misses some; the assay was immunoSEQ multiplex PCR. The sample shows tens of thousands of clones, around 70% of them seen only once. Material: CD4+ T cells from blood, obtained at the 22-month timepoint. These receptors came from a human patient who received a liver transplant. Some T cells may trace back to the graft donor.

This clone was seen only a few times. The V call is TRBV13, the J call TRBJ2-7, with D tentatively TRBD2 (6 bases). Between the trimmed V and J ends, which lost 8 bases and 0 bases, there was a span of 20 bases. The CDR3 has 16 residues. CDR1 and CDR2 from the germline V gene are PRHDT and FYEKMQ (reference sequence). The CDR3 DNA is TGTGCCAGCGGCGAGAGGAGGGAGTTAAGCTCCTACGAGCAGTACTTC. Encoded protein: CASGERRELSSYEQYF.

This rearrangement joins TRBV19 to TRBJ2-1; 8 nucleotides match TRBD2. The CDR3 consists of 15 residues. Germline-derived CDR1 and CDR2 are LNHDA and SQIVND (reference sequence). The V gene end was trimmed by 8 bases and the J gene end by 10 bases; junction bases not matched to a gene: 16. DNA of the CDR3: TGTGCCAGTTACCAAGGGGTTGCGGGGGGAGGAGAGCAGTTCTTC. Its translation is CASYQGVAGGGEQFF.

V is TRBV6-1 and J is TRBJ2-2, with 8 bases fitting TRBD2. The germline gives CDR1 MNHNS, CDR2 SASEGT. The V gene end was trimmed by 4 bases and the J gene end by 8 bases; junction bases not matched to a gene: 9. This CDR3 region has 15 residues. This CDR3 reads CASSVGTRNRGELFF. CDR3 nucleotide sequence: TGTGCCAGCAGTGTCGGGACTAGGAATAGAGGGGAGCTGTTTTTT.

The CDR3 nucleotides read TGTGCCAGCCGATCCGGGACAGGGGACTCTGGGGCCAACGTCCTGACTTTC. As protein: CASRSGTGDSGANVLTF. This rearrangement joins TRBV18 to TRBJ2-6; 10 bases are a match to TRBD1. The CDR3 spans 17 residues. The ends lost 8 bases at V and 0 bases at J; junction bases unmatched: 7. Looked up from germline, CDR1 is KGHSH and CDR2 is LQKENI.

The chain uses TRBV6-1 and TRBJ2-7, with TRBD1 matching over 8 bases. From germline, CDR1 is MNHNS and CDR2 SASEGT. With 4 bases clipped from V and 4 bases from J, the junction kept 6 bases outside the gene matches. This CDR3 comprises 14 residues. CDR3 amino acids: CASSVGQGSYEQYF. The CDR3, as DNA: TGTGCCAGCAGTGTTGGACAGGGAAGTTACGAGCAGTACTTC.

The rearrangement uses TRBV19 and TRBJ1-5; D unresolved. The CDR3 is 14 residues long. Germline loops: CDR1 LNHDA, CDR2 SQIVND (reference sequence). V lost 4 bases and J lost 3, with 10 bases in between. The CDR3 nucleotides read TGTGCCAGTAGTAATACGGCCTTCAATCAGCCCCAGCATTTT. It is translated as CASSNTAFNQPQHF. Variable domain in full (rest from reference TRBV19 and TRBJ1-5): DGGITQSPKYLFRKEGQNVTLSCEQNLNHDAMYWYRQDPGQGLRLIYYSQIVNDFQKGDIAEGYSVSREKKESFPLTVTSAQKNPTAFYLCASSNTAFNQPQHFGDGTRLSIL.

The chain uses TRBV28 and TRBJ1-2, with 10 bases lining up with TRBD1. V shed 6 bases and J 2 bases; nucleotides not matched to a gene: 3. The germline V gene encodes CDR1 MDHEN and CDR2 SYDVKM. The CDR3 loop spans 14 amino acids. CDR3 amino acids: CASSQGQGNYGYTF. CDR3 nucleotides: TGTGCCAGCAGCCAGGGACAGGGGAACTATGGCTACACCTTC.

This clone was counted only a few times. The V and J genes are TRBV7-3 and TRBJ2-1, with a weak D call TRBD1 (6 bases). The CDR3 has 13 amino acids. V shed 5 bases and J shed 12 bases, with 17 bases lying between them. CDR1 and CDR2 from the germline V gene are SGHTA and FQGTGA. Here the CDR3 reads CASSPRGGDVQFF. The DNA of the CDR3 is TGTGCCAGCAGCCCCAGAGGGGGAGACGTGCAGTTCTTC. The entire variable domain, with the rest obtained from reference TRBV7-3 and TRBJ2-1, is as follows: GAGVSQTPSNKVTEKGKYVELRCDPISGHTALYWYRQSLGQGPEFLIYFQGTGAADDSGLPNDRFFAVRPEGSVSTLKIQRTERGDSAVYLCASSPRGGDVQFFGPGTRLTVL.

This clone turned up a few times. The rearrangement joins TRBV7-2 to TRBJ2-7; no clear D. Per germline, CDR1 SGHTA and CDR2 FQGNSA. V was pared by 4 bases and J by 1 base, with 11 bases between. The CDR3 covers 14 residues. In DNA, the CDR3 is TGTGCCAGCAGCTCCAATGGCAGATCCTACGAGCAGTACTTC. Amino acid sequence: CASSSNGRSYEQYF. Full variable domain (remainder filled in from reference TRBV7-2 and TRBJ2-7): GAGVSQSPSNKVTEKGKDVELRCDPISGHTALYWYRQSLGQGLEFLIYFQGNSAPDKSGLPSDRFSAERTGGSVSTLTIQRTQQEDSAVYLCASSSNGRSYEQYFGPGTRLTVT.

As DNA, the CDR3 is TGTGCCAGCAGCCTCCTGACAGCCCAAGAGACCCAGTACTTC. This encodes CASSLLTAQETQYF. This rearrangement joins TRBV5-4 to TRBJ2-5; D might be TRBD1 (5 bases). Deletions cut 4 bases from V and 1 base from J, with 11 bases between. Germline CDR1 is SGHNT and CDR2 is YYREEE (reference sequence). There are 14 residues in the CDR3.